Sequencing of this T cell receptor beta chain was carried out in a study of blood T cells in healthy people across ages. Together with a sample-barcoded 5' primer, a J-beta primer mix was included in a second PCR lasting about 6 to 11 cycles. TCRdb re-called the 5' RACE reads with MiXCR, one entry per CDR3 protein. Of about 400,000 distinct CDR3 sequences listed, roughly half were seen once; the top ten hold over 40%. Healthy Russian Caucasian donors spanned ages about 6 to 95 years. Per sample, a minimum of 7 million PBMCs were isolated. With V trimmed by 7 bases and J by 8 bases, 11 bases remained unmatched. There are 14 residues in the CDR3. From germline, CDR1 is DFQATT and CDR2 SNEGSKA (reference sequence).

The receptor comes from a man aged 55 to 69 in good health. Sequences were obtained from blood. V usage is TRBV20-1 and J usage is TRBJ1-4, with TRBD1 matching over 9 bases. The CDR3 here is CSGKDRGSSEKLFF. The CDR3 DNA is TGCAGTGGCAAGGACAGGGGATCTTCGGAAAAACTGTTTTTT.